This section outlines one T cell receptor beta chain sequence together with its context. The time point: blood at routine non-recurrence follow-up after resection. This record belongs to a study of spatial heterogeneity in lung cancer. V shed 1 base and J shed 8 bases, with 11 bases lying between them. The CDR3 has 13 amino acids. Each CDR3 protein is one row after TCRdb ran MiXCR on the 5' RACE reads. This table has over 70,000 distinct CDR3 sequences, roughly 8.9% appearing once. The sample here was PBMCs, taken at follow-up. This chain uses TRBV12-3 or TRBV12-4 with TRBJ1-1; D may be TRBD1 (5 bases). The sequence was obtained from a female donor with early-stage non-small cell lung cancer. The CDR3 loop is CASSLGRGAEAFF. The CDR3 region has the DNA TGTGCCAGCAGTTTAGGTCGGGGCGCGGAAGCTTTCTTT.